A selection of T cell receptor beta chains follows, all from one sample in a study of vaccination effects on CD4 cells after COVID-19. For these TCRs, the target antigens are not known. Repertoires were generated with immunoSEQ multiplex PCR, while TCRdb's copy carries only in-frame clones and drops some. This sample carries tens of thousands of clones, around 74% of them seen once, and the ten largest clones take around 15%. This sample comprised CD4+ T cells from PBMCs cultured with HCoV-OC43 spike peptides, obtained after COVID-19 vaccination. The receptors here all came from a human donor who received a COVID-19 vaccine. Each CDR3 is given with its conserved first and last residue. The order of the fields is CDR3 protein, J gene, V gene.

CDR3aa: CASSSRGLSQPQHF; j_gene: TRBJ1-5; v_gene: TRBV7-2
CDR3aa: CASSLDIPRGNEKLFF; j_gene: TRBJ1-4; v_gene: TRBV5-1
CDR3aa: CASSLGTASGNTIYF; j_gene: TRBJ1-3; v_gene: TRBV5-1
CDR3aa: CASSYRTSGSTDTQYF; j_gene: TRBJ2-3; v_gene: TRBV5-1
CDR3aa: CATTSRTGQFGGYTF; j_gene: TRBJ1-2; v_gene: TRBV6-5
CDR3aa: CASSYSQGLGGYTF; j_gene: TRBJ1-2; v_gene: TRBV6-5
CDR3aa: CASSWDFGGYTF; j_gene: TRBJ1-2; v_gene: TRBV5-8
CDR3aa: CASRTAQNNSPLHF; j_gene: TRBJ1-6; v_gene: TRBV7-9
CDR3aa: CASSPRQGTYNEQFF; j_gene: TRBJ2-1; v_gene: TRBV6-6
CDR3aa: CASSPSNTGELFF; j_gene: TRBJ2-2; v_gene: TRBV3-1/TRBV3-2
CDR3aa: CASSRSMAGGRNEQFF; j_gene: TRBJ2-1; v_gene: TRBV3-1/TRBV3-2
CDR3aa: CASSQVQGAFFGTQYF; j_gene: TRBJ2-5; v_gene: TRBV3-1/TRBV3-2
CDR3aa: CASSSRLAGSAEQYF; j_gene: TRBJ2-7; v_gene: TRBV2
CDR3aa: CASSLRTMTGGQETQYF; j_gene: TRBJ2-5; v_gene: TRBV11-3
CDR3aa: CATSVQNEQFF; j_gene: TRBJ2-1; v_gene: TRBV24-1
CDR3aa: CASSGYFRGTEAFF; j_gene: TRBJ1-1; v_gene: TRBV4-1
CDR3aa: CASSGGLNNEQFF; j_gene: TRBJ2-1; v_gene: TRBV2
CDR3aa: CASGLGTYGEQYF; j_gene: TRBJ2-7; v_gene: TRBV12-5
CDR3aa: CASSWDRGETQYF; j_gene: TRBJ2-5; v_gene: TRBV5-4
CDR3aa: CASSPRGGWDTIYF; j_gene: TRBJ1-3; v_gene: TRBV6-5
CDR3aa: CASSMRGAREQYF; j_gene: TRBJ2-7; v_gene: TRBV19
CDR3aa: CASSEVDRVPDTQYF; j_gene: TRBJ2-3; v_gene: TRBV2
CDR3aa: CASSLGRLGTQYF; j_gene: TRBJ2-5; v_gene: TRBV3-1/TRBV3-2
CDR3aa: CASSVVRVGTDTQYF; j_gene: TRBJ2-3; v_gene: TRBV9
CDR3aa: CASSLELGTVNIYEQYF; j_gene: TRBJ2-7; v_gene: TRBV5-5
CDR3aa: CATSGAAGGEQFF; j_gene: TRBJ2-1; v_gene: TRBV24-1
CDR3aa: CAWSTGGGQPQHF; j_gene: TRBJ1-5; v_gene: TRBV30
CDR3aa: CASSLAAGDAGGYTF; j_gene: TRBJ1-2; v_gene: TRBV7-9
CDR3aa: CASSPNARQGFNSPLHF; j_gene: TRBJ1-6; v_gene: TRBV6-6